Shown below are 14 T cell receptor beta chains from a single sample sequenced in a study of T cell repertoires in cytomegalovirus infection. One entry per CDR3 protein results from TCRdb running MiXCR on the reads. The sample comprises about 680,000 distinct CDR3 sequences, 20% to 25% of which are singletons, and 7.5% to 9% rests with the top ten. Sequenced material: CD8+ T cells from PBMCs. The receptors come from a human donor in good health (CMV status not recorded). Some clones in this sample may be carry-over from other donors' samples.

Of note for this clonotype: A much bigger clone sits one base away, suggesting this may be a read error. This rearrangement joins TRBV28 to TRBJ2-7; 9 bases agree with TRBD1. The CDR3 length is 13 residues. From germline, CDR1 is MDHEN and CDR2 SYDVKM. CDR3 nucleotides: TGTGCCAGCGGTTTGGACAGGGGAAACGAGCAGTACGTC. It codes for CASGLDRGNEQYV.

The CDR3 spells CSAVAILDRGSYNEQFF. The CDR3 region has the DNA TGCAGTGCTGTCGCAATCCTGGACAGGGGCTCCTACAATGAGCAGTTCTTC. The V gene is TRBV20-1, the J gene TRBJ2-1, with TRBD1 matching over 9 bases. V lost 5 bases to trimming and J lost 0 bases; unmatched junction nucleotides: 11. The length of the CDR3 is 17 residues. From germline, CDR1 is DFQATT and CDR2 SNEGSKA (reference sequence).

The sample holds a few counts of this clonotype. The CDR3 region is CASSDRRDYGYTF. The CDR3 coding sequence is TGTGCCAGCAGTGATAGGAGGGACTATGGCTACACCTTC. The chain has TRBV2 and TRBJ1-2; D gene uncertain. The ends were cut back, 3 bases at V and 3 bases at J, with 8 bases in the middle. The CDR3 is made up of 13 amino acids. Germline assignment: CDR1 SNHLY and CDR2 FYNNEI.

The chain recombines TRBV6-2 or TRBV6-3 with TRBJ1-5, with TRBD1 identical over 7 bases. Trimming at V came to 8 bases and at J to 7 bases, leaving 17 bases not matched to a gene. From germline, CDR1 is MNHEY and CDR2 SVGEGT. This CDR3 comprises 16 residues. As DNA, the CDR3 is TGTGCCAGCTTCGCCGGGGACAGAACCGTCGGGCAGCCCCAGCATTTT. It specifies CASFAGDRTVGQPQHF.

The rearrangement links TRBV6-5 to TRBJ1-2; TRBD1 aligns across 7 bases. CDR1 and CDR2 (germline): MNHEY, SVGAGI. Trimming removed 4 bases from V and 0 bases from J; junction bases left unmatched: 11. There are 17 residues in the CDR3. The CDR3 loop reads CASSSGTAYLANYGYTF. The CDR3 nucleotides are TGTGCCAGCAGTTCCGGGACAGCATACCTTGCTAACTATGGCTACACCTTC.

This clonotype was counted only a few times. The J gene is TRBJ2-3, the V gene TRBV10-3, with D perhaps matching TRBD1 (5 bases). Germline lookup yields CDR1 ENHRY and CDR2 SYGVKD. CDR3 length: 18 amino acids. V lost 3 bases and J 0 bases, leaving 19 bases between the germline ends. The chain's CDR3 is CAISETSQGLGSTDTQYF. The CDR3 DNA sequence: TGTGCCATCAGTGAAACGAGCCAGGGCCTAGGAAGCACAGATACGCAGTATTTT.

This chain uses TRBV2 with TRBJ2-7; D is undetermined. Germline CDR1 and CDR2: SNHLY and FYNNEI. There are 14 residues in the CDR3. Trimming removed 3 bases from V and 2 bases from J, with 11 bases in between. CDR3: CASSESGRTYEQYV. The CDR3 DNA sequence: TGTGCCAGCAGTGAGTCGGGCAGGACCTACGAGCAGTACGTC.

This chain uses TRBV4-2 with TRBJ1-2, with TRBD1 matching over 7 bases. There are 17 residues in the CDR3. Germline CDR1 LGHNA, CDR2 YNFKEQ. V lost 0 bases and J lost 2; bases outside the gene matches: 9. The CDR3 loop reads CASSQDRVGGLNYGYTF. The CDR3 region has the DNA TGTGCCAGCAGCCAAGATCGGGTAGGGGGCCTCAACTATGGCTACACCTTC.

In this sample, this clonotype turned up a few times. The chain has TRBV6-5 and TRBJ2-3; D unresolved. Trimming pared 0 bases from V and 0 bases from J, leaving 4 bases between. Germline loops: CDR1 MNHEY, CDR2 SVGAGI. This CDR3 has 14 amino acids. The CDR3 loop reads CASSYSYSTDTQYF. As DNA, the CDR3 is TGTGCCAGCAGTTACTCGTACAGCACAGATACGCAGTATTTT.

The table lists this clonotype with a few counts. The chain couples TRBV20-1 to TRBJ2-3; D tentatively fits TRBD1 or TRBD2 (5 bases each). CDR1 is DFQATT and CDR2 is SNEGSKA in the germline V gene (reference sequence). V dropped 7 bases and J dropped 1 base, with 12 bases sitting between them. CDR3 length: 13 amino acids. The CDR3 loop is CSVRDPGTDTQYF. The CDR3 DNA reads as TGCAGTGTCCGGGACCCGGGCACAGATACGCAGTATTTT.

The chain links TRBV20-1 to TRBJ2-1, with a possible D match to TRBD2 (7 bases). The V gene's germline CDR1 is DFQATT and CDR2 SNEGSKA (reference sequence). Trimming removed 3 bases from V and 4 bases from J, with 25 bases in between. The CDR3 runs 18 residues. As DNA, the CDR3 is TGCAGTGCTAGCGGGGGGCCGGGCCTCGGGGGTTCATACAATGAGCAGTTCTTC. This codes for CSASGGPGLGGSYNEQFF.

As to this clonotype: The junction shows a germline mismatch at one end, possibly a read error. The chain is built from TRBV5-1 and TRBJ2-1; 8 positions match TRBD1. The CDR3 is made up of 15 amino acids. Germline loops: CDR1 SGHRS, CDR2 YFSETQ. CDR3 sequence: CASSIRGPSCNEQFF. The DNA for the CDR3 is TGCGCCAGCAGCATCAGGGGGCCCTCCTGCAATGAGCAGTTCTTC.

On this clonotype: An end of the junction does not agree with germline; a read error may underlie this. The chain combines TRBV15 with TRBJ2-2; 7 bases fit TRBD1. The CDR3 has 16 residues. Germline CDR1 and CDR2: LNHNV and YYDKDF (reference sequence). CDR3 in amino acids: CATCRSGTATGGQLFF. In nucleotides, the CDR3 is TGTGCCACCTGCAGATCCGGGACAGCGACCGGCGGGCAGCTGTTTTTT. The whole variable domain, remainder taken from reference TRBV15 and TRBJ2-2, is DAMVIQNPRYQVTQFGKPVTLSCSQTLNHNVMYWYQQKSSQAPKLLFHYYDKDFNNEADTPDNFQSRRPNTSFCFLDIRSPGLGDTAMYLCATCRSGTATGGQLFFGEGSRLTVL.

The chain employs TRBV4-1 and TRBJ1-1, with D possibly matching TRBD1 (5 bases). Germline CDR1 MGHRA, CDR2 YSYEKL. Trimming cost V 4 bases and J 4 bases, with 19 bases left between them. The length of the CDR3 is 16 residues. CDR3 in DNA: TGCGCCAGCAGCCCCTCGGGGACTCCGGGGAGCACTGAAGCTTTCTTT. Protein sequence: CASSPSGTPGSTEAFF.